This passage covers 15 T cell receptor beta chains from one sample sequenced in a study of T cell responses to AZD1222 COVID-19 vaccine. Libraries were prepared by immunoSEQ multiplex PCR; TCRdb keeps only in-frame clonotypes and omits some of them. Of some 95,000 clones listed, around 90% are singletons. Sequenced here: peripheral blood, sampled on day 0 of AZD1222 vaccination. The source is an adult in good health.

The chain joins TRBV6-5 to TRBJ1-1; TRBD1 matches 7 bases. Germline V gene sequence: CDR1 MNHEY, CDR2 SVGAGI. The J segment lost 1 base and the V segment lost 10 bases, leaving 9 bases of the junction unmatched. The CDR3 covers 14 residues. The CDR3 nucleotides are TGTGCCACCCAGGGGGTCGGACGGAACACTGAAGCTTTCTTT. It specifies CATQGVGRNTEAFF.

The chain couples TRBV3-1 (or the pseudogene TRBV3-2) to TRBJ1-2; D is unclear. Germline CDR1 LGHDT, CDR2 YNNKEL (reference sequence). Trimming cost V 0 bases and J 1 base, with 9 bases left between them. This CDR3 has 15 amino acids. The CDR3 bases are TGTGCCAGCAGCCAAGAAGTATCAGTTAACTATGGCTACACCTTC. Its protein is CASSQEVSVNYGYTF.

V is TRBV5-6 and J is TRBJ2-7, with 8 nucleotides matching TRBD1. The V gene's germline CDR1 is SGHDT and CDR2 YYEEEE. Trimming took 8 bases from V and 4 from J; bases not matched to a gene: 5. The CDR3 is 12 residues long. The CDR3 DNA reads TGTGCCAGTACCACAGGGGGGTACGAGCAGTACTTC. This gives the protein CASTTGGYEQYF. The full variable domain, its missing parts supplied by reference TRBV5-6 and TRBJ2-7, is DAGVTQSPTHLIKTRGQQVTLRCSPKSGHDTVSWYQQALGQGPQFIFQYYEEEERQRGNFPDRFSGHQFPNYSSELNVNALLLGDSALYLCASTTGGYEQYFGPGTRLTVT.

This chain links TRBV13 with TRBJ2-7; D possibly corresponds to TRBD2 (5 bases). Germline V gene lookup returns CDR1 PRHDT and CDR2 FYEKMQ (reference sequence). V was pared by 8 bases and J by 2 bases, with 16 bases between. The CDR3 is made up of 14 amino acids. CDR3: CASQHNTGTYEQYF. In nucleotides, the CDR3 is TGTGCCAGCCAACACAATACCGGGACCTACGAGCAGTACTTC.

This clone was seen a handful of times. V gene TRBV19 combines with J gene TRBJ2-1, with a possible D match to TRBD1 (6 bases). V was shortened by 0 bases and J by 11 bases, with 14 bases between the two germline ends. Looked up from germline, CDR1 is LNHDA and CDR2 is SQIVND (reference sequence). The CDR3 is made up of 14 amino acids. The CDR3 is CASSIDLQGVKQFF. The CDR3 DNA reads as TGTGCCAGTAGTATAGATCTACAGGGAGTTAAGCAGTTCTTC.

The chain has TRBV5-4 and TRBJ1-5; 9 bases fit TRBD1. CDR3 length equals 20 residues. V shed 2 bases and J 1 base; nucleotides not matched to a gene: 16. CDR1 SGHNT and CDR2 YYREEE come from the germline V gene (reference sequence). CDR3 residues: CASSFVTGTGRIESNQPQHF. The CDR3 bases are TGTGCCAGCAGCTTTGTTACCGGGACAGGGCGCATTGAAAGCAATCAGCCCCAGCATTTT.

The chain recombines TRBV27 with TRBJ1-3, with 7 positions matching TRBD1. The CDR3 loop spans 14 amino acids. Germline trimming cut 5 bases from V and 7 bases from J; bases unmatched to any gene: 8. Looked up from germline, CDR1 is MNHEY and CDR2 is SMNVEV (reference sequence). This CDR3 is CASSPLQGRNTIYF. CDR3 DNA: TGTGCCAGCAGTCCGTTACAGGGGCGCAACACCATATATTTT.

The table lists this clone with a count of one. One end of the junction does not line up with germline, which may come from a read error. V and J are TRBV11-2 and TRBJ1-1, with 7 bases aligning to TRBD1. The CDR3 runs to 15 residues. From germline, CDR1 is SGHAT and CDR2 FQNNGV. The CDR3 nucleotides read TGTGCCAGCAGCTTCGACAGGGTTGGGAACCCTGAAGCTTTCTTT. It translates to CASSFDRVGNPEAFF. Based on the CDR3 plus reference TRBV11-2 and TRBJ1-1, the full variable domain is EAGVAQSPRYKIIEKRQSVAFWCNPISGHATLYWYQQILGQGPKLLIQFQNNGVVDDSQLPKDRFSAERLKGVDSTLKIQPAKLEDSAVYLCASSFDRVGNPEAFFGQGTRLTVV.

The rearrangement joins TRBV28 to TRBJ2-4; 7 nucleotides align to TRBD1. Germline assignment: CDR1 MDHEN and CDR2 SYDVKM. J lost 1 base, V lost 3 bases, and 3 bases had no gene match. The CDR3 is made up of 15 amino acids. In nucleotides, the CDR3 is TGTGCCAGCAGTTTGCCGACAGGGGCCAAAAACATTCAGTACTTC. This codes for CASSLPTGAKNIQYF. Combining the CDR3 with reference TRBV28 and TRBJ2-4 gives the whole variable domain DVKVTQSSRYLVKRTGEKVFLECVQDMDHENMFWYRQDPGLGLRLIYFSYDVKMKEKGDIPEGYSVSREKKERFSLILESASTNQTSMYLCASSLPTGAKNIQYFGAGTRLSVL.

V is TRBV15 and J is TRBJ2-1; D is possibly TRBD2 (5 bases). This CDR3 contains 13 residues. Looked up from germline, CDR1 is LNHNV and CDR2 is YYDKDF (reference sequence). V was pared by 8 bases and J by 3 bases, with 11 bases between. CDR3 sequence (DNA): TGTGCCACCCGTACGGGGTTCTACAATGAGCAGTTCTTC. The encoded protein is CATRTGFYNEQFF.

V and J are TRBV2 and TRBJ2-5, with a weak D call TRBD2 (5 bases). The CDR3 length is 13 residues. Trimming cost V 3 bases and J 2 bases, with 7 bases left between them. The germline V gene has CDR1 SNHLY and CDR2 FYNNEI. CDR3: CASSETGQETQYF. In DNA, the CDR3 is TGTGCCAGCAGTGAGACGGGGCAAGAGACCCAGTACTTC.

This chain uses TRBV6-6 with TRBJ1-2; 12 bases agree with TRBD1. The CDR3 is made up of 15 amino acids. The germline CDR1 and CDR2 sequences are MNHNY and SVGAGI (reference sequence). V lost 4 bases to trimming and J lost 7 bases; unmatched junction nucleotides: 7. CDR3 protein: CASSFAGTGGIGYTF. The CDR3 bases are TGTGCCAGCAGTTTCGCCGGGACAGGGGGCATTGGCTACACCTTC.

This CDR3 is CASSSPEGHYGYTF. The CDR3 nucleotides read TGTGCCAGCAGCTCCCCGGAGGGGCACTATGGCTACACCTTC. The chain couples TRBV7-8 to TRBJ1-2, with D possibly TRBD1 on 5 matching bases. V was cut by 4 bases and J by 3 bases, with 12 bases left in between. The CDR3 has 14 amino acids. Germline V gives CDR1 SGHVS, CDR2 FQNEAQ.

The genes are TRBV2 and TRBJ2-3; the match to TRBD2 covers 8 bases. Germline trimming cut 2 bases from V and 6 bases from J; bases unmatched to any gene: 7. CDR1 and CDR2 (germline): SNHLY, FYNNEI. The CDR3 totals 15 residues. The CDR3 DNA sequence: TGTGCCAGCAGTGAAAGCCGGGGGGGCGGGGATACGCAGTATTTT. Residues: CASSESRGGGDTQYF.

The V gene is TRBV6-5, the J gene TRBJ2-7; the D gene is possibly TRBD1 (5 bases). The CDR3 length is 15 residues. V was clipped by 0 bases and J by 0 bases, with 9 bases between them. Germline CDR1 MNHEY, CDR2 SVGAGI. CDR3 region: CASSYSGVGSYEQYF. In DNA form, the CDR3 reads TGTGCCAGCAGTTACTCAGGGGTTGGCTCCTACGAGCAGTACTTC.